A single sample is the source of the 22 T cell receptor beta chains below, sequenced in a study of kidney transplant recipient with SARS-CoV-2 infection. One entry per CDR3 protein results from TCRdb running MiXCR on the reads. The sample shows roughly 250,000 distinct CDR3 sequences, about 30% of them seen only once. The specimen comprised a blood sample, sampled at baseline and on roughly day 110 from a kidney transplant recipient. The receptors derive from a young adult male patient who had COVID-19 and was a kidney transplant recipient. The T cells may come from the graft donor.

The chain combines TRBV28 with TRBJ2-3; TRBD2 aligns across 10 bases. The CDR3 totals 16 residues. The junction had 12 bases not matched to a gene; V was cut back by 6 bases and J by 6 bases. Looked up from germline, CDR1 is MDHEN and CDR2 is SYDVKM. This CDR3 is CASSLDLAGVWDTQYF. The CDR3 bases are TGTGCCAGCAGCCTCGACCTAGCGGGAGTATGGGATACGCAGTATTTT.

This clonotype was seen just once. A much larger clone differs by one base, so this may be a read error. The chain couples TRBV7-2 to TRBJ2-3; either TRBD1 or TRBD2 may supply D (5 bases each). Trimming removed 1 base at V and 4 bases at J, with 9 bases between. Germline V gene lookup returns CDR1 SGHTA and CDR2 FQGNSA. This CDR3 is built from 14 residues. The CDR3 coding sequence is TGTGCCAGCAGCTTAGGGGACCACGCAGATACGCAGTATTTT. As protein: CASSLGDHADTQYF.

There are a few counts of this clonotype. The rearrangement joins TRBV5-1 to TRBJ2-5; D is ambiguous. Trimming pared 3 bases from V and 5 bases from J, leaving 29 bases between. The CDR3 covers 19 residues. Per the germline V gene, CDR1 is SGHRS and CDR2 is YFSETQ. Here the CDR3 DNA reads TGCGCCAGCAGCTCGATTGTCCCCCCTCCGGGCCCTCCCAGGGAGACCCAGTACTTC. Amino acid sequence: CASSSIVPPPGPPRETQYF.

The chain links TRBV28 to TRBJ2-1; D unclear. Germline CDR1 reads MDHEN; CDR2 reads SYDVKM. This CDR3 spans 16 amino acids. V was pared by 7 bases and J by 9 bases, with 25 bases between. For the CDR3, the DNA is TGTGCCAGCACCGAGAACCAATGGGAAAAGGATCCTGAGCAGTTCTTC. Translation: CASTENQWEKDPEQFF.

Remarks on this clonotype: With a much larger clone just one base away, this may be a read error. The chain employs TRBV21-1 and TRBJ2-3; TRBD2 is the table's D call and was not checked against the DNA. TRBV21-1 has pseudogene status. This CDR3 region has 17 residues. CDR3 region: CASSGDLATVVQDTQYF. CDR3 sequence (DNA): TGTGCCAGCAGTGGGGATCTAGCTACAGTCGTGCAAGATACGCAGTATTTT.

This clonotype has ten or more counts. The chain joins TRBV6-6 to TRBJ1-2, with D perhaps TRBD1 (5 bases). Per the germline V gene, CDR1 is MNHNY and CDR2 is SVGAGI (reference sequence). The V gene lost 6 bases and the J gene lost 7 bases, with 12 bases spanning the gap. This CDR3 is built from 12 residues. The CDR3: CASSPQVLGYTF. The CDR3 DNA reads TGTGCCAGCAGCCCACAGGTCCTTGGCTACACCTTC.

On this clonotype: A clone one base away is much larger, so this may be a read error. As the CDR3 is not closed by the conserved phenylalanine or tryptophan, this likely results from a read error. This chain connects TRBV25-1 to TRBJ2-7, with D possibly being TRBD1 or TRBD2 (5 bases each). CDR1 is MGHDK and CDR2 is SYGVNS in the germline V gene. With 5 bases removed from V and 9 bases from J, the gap between germline ends came to 20 bases. The CDR3 length is 14 residues. The DNA of the CDR3 is TGTGCCAGCAGTACGGCGTCAGGGAGAATTGGGCAGTACCTC. Its protein is CASSTASGRIGQYL.

This clonotype occurred many times. The rearrangement joins TRBV3-1 to TRBJ2-5, with D unresolved. Per germline, CDR1 LGHDT and CDR2 YNNKEL (reference sequence). Trimming cost V 5 bases and J 5 bases, with 24 bases left between them. The CDR3 length is 17 residues. CDR3 nucleotides: TGTGCCAGCAGCATTAGCTATCCCATTTCTTTCTCTGAGACCCAGTACTTC. As protein: CASSISYPISFSETQYF.

A word on this clonotype: This may come from a read error, since a much larger clone is one base off. The rearrangement uses TRBV29-1 and TRBJ1-2; 7 bases are shared with TRBD1. The CDR3 loop spans 12 amino acids. CDR1 and CDR2 from the germline V gene are SQVTM and ANQGSEA. The ends lost 7 bases at V and 6 bases at J; junction bases unmatched: 8. The CDR3 DNA reads TGCAGCGGTGGGACAGACGAGCATGGCTACACCTTC. Protein sequence: CSGGTDEHGYTF.

This clonotype was observed at least ten times. The chain recombines TRBV5-1 with TRBJ2-2; the D gene is possibly TRBD2 (5 bases). Trimming stripped 2 bases from V and 3 bases from J, with 14 bases between. CDR1 is SGHRS, CDR2 YFSETQ, per germline. The CDR3 has 16 residues. CDR3 sequence: CASSFGVSADTGELFF. CDR3 in DNA: TGCGCCAGCAGCTTTGGGGTTAGCGCGGACACCGGGGAGCTGTTTTTT.

This clonotype was seen only once. This likely reflects a read error, since a far larger clone is one base away. The chain has TRBV10-2 and TRBJ2-1; TRBD1 aligns across 8 bases. From germline, CDR1 is WSHSY and CDR2 SAAADI. The CDR3 is 12 residues long. CDR3 region: CATGTGLYEPYF. CDR3 bases: TGCGCCACCGGGACAGGACTCTACGAGCCGTACTTC.

This clonotype was seen repeatedly, ten times or more. The rearrangement links TRBV7-3 to TRBJ2-5; possible D gene TRBD1, 6 bases. The CDR3 has 13 amino acids. Germline V gene lookup returns CDR1 SGHTA and CDR2 FQGTGA. V was clipped by 1 base and J by 5 bases, with 8 bases between them. CDR3 nucleotide sequence: TGTGCCAGCAGCTTAAGAGGGGGTGAGACCCAGTACTTC. This translates into CASSLRGGETQYF. Together with reference TRBV7-3 and TRBJ2-5, the CDR3 gives the full variable domain: GAGVSQTPSNKVTEKGKYVELRCDPISGHTALYWYRQSLGQGPEFLIYFQGTGAADDSGLPNDRFFAVRPEGSVSTLKIQRTERGDSAVYLCASSLRGGETQYFGPGTRLLVL.

On this clonotype: A much more abundant neighbour one base away suggests this may be a read error. This chain joins TRBV7-2 and TRBJ1-2; D is unresolved. This CDR3 has 17 residues. Germline CDR1 and CDR2: SGHTA and FQGNSA. Trimming took off 5 bases at V and 4 bases at J, with 23 bases between the two ends. The CDR3 is CASSGSSRDGKTYGYTF. CDR3 bases: TGTGCCAGCAGCGGGTCAAGCAGAGACGGAAAGACCTATGGCTACACCTTC. The whole variable domain, remainder taken from reference TRBV7-2 and TRBJ1-2, is GAGVSQSPSNKVTEKGKDVELRCDPISGHTALYWYRQSLGQGLEFLIYFQGNSAPDKSGLPSDRFSAERTGGSVSTLTIQRTQQEDSAVYLCASSGSSRDGKTYGYTFGSGTRLTVV.

The chain joins TRBV2 to TRBJ1-2; tentative D call: TRBD1 (5 bases). Germline CDR1 SNHLY, CDR2 FYNNEI. The V end was cut by 4 bases, the J end by 7 bases, with 19 bases between. This CDR3 is 15 amino acids long. This CDR3 is CASSGDVGTDCGYTF. CDR3 nucleotides: TGTGCCAGCAGTGGGGACGTCGGAACGGACTGTGGCTACACCTTC. The full variable domain, its missing parts supplied by reference TRBV2 and TRBJ1-2, is EPEVTQTPSHQVTQMGQEVILRCVPISNHLYFYWYRQILGQKVEFLVSFYNNEISEKSEIFDDQFSVERPDGSNFTLKIRSTKLEDSAMYFCASSGDVGTDCGYTFGSGTRLTVV.

This clonotype was counted ten times or more. The chain has TRBV20-1 and TRBJ2-7; the D is unclear. V lost 7 bases and J 3 bases, leaving 16 bases between the germline ends. CDR1 is DFQATT and CDR2 is SNEGSKA in the germline V gene (reference sequence). This CDR3 spans 13 amino acids. The CDR3 DNA reads as TGCAGTGGAGTTCCAATCCTCTACTACGAGCAGTACTTC. As protein: CSGVPILYYEQYF.

This clonotype was picked up many times. The rearrangement links TRBV12-3 or TRBV12-4 to TRBJ1-3; D is possibly TRBD1 (6 bases). This CDR3 region has 15 residues. V was clipped by 0 bases and J by 3 bases, with 9 bases between them. Here the CDR3 DNA reads TGTGCCAGCAGTTTAGCGCTCAGGGGTGGAAACACCATATATTTT. Amino acids: CASSLALRGGNTIYF.

This clonotype was picked up many times. V usage is TRBV7-2 and J usage is TRBJ2-7, with TRBD2 matching over 12 bases. Per germline, CDR1 SGHTA and CDR2 FQGNSA. This CDR3 has 14 residues. Trimming cost V 1 base and J 6 bases; bases outside gene matches: 1. CDR3 sequence reads: CASSLGLAGAEQYF. In DNA form, the CDR3 reads TGTGCCAGCAGCTTAGGACTAGCGGGAGCCGAGCAGTACTTC.

In its sample, this clonotype was seen many times. The rearrangement links TRBV27 to TRBJ1-2; TRBD1 agrees at 8 bases. J gave up 2 bases and V 6 bases, and 5 bases lay outside the gene matches. Germline CDR1 MNHEY, CDR2 SMNVEV (reference sequence). The CDR3 is 14 amino acids. CDR3 sequence: CASRTGGKNYGYTF. DNA of the CDR3: TGTGCCAGCAGAACAGGGGGGAAAAACTATGGCTACACCTTC.

This clonotype occurred a few times. This chain connects TRBV18 to TRBJ1-1; tentatively, D is TRBD1 (5 bases). CDR1 is KGHSH and CDR2 is LQKENI in the germline V gene. This CDR3 spans 13 amino acids. V was pared by 6 bases and J by 1 base, with 9 bases between. The CDR3 region has the DNA TGTGCCAGCTCGACGGGGGAGAACACTGAAGCTTTCTTT. Residues: CASSTGENTEAFF.

The V gene is TRBV7-2, the J gene TRBJ2-1, with TRBD2 matching over 13 bases. The CDR3 length is 15 residues. CDR1 and CDR2 from the germline V gene are SGHTA and FQGNSA. The J segment lost 5 bases and the V segment lost 6 bases, leaving 4 bases of the junction unmatched. The CDR3 DNA reads as TGTGCCAGCAGGAAGACTAGCGGGGGGAACAATGAGCAGTTCTTC. It specifies CASRKTSGGNNEQFF.

Many counts were recorded for this clonotype. The CDR3: CASSLSYGLAALSSYEQYF. For the CDR3, the DNA is TGTGCCAGCAGTTTAAGTTATGGGCTAGCGGCCCTCAGCTCCTACGAGCAGTACTTC. This chain connects TRBV28 to TRBJ2-7, with 7 bases matching TRBD2. The V gene end was trimmed by 2 bases and the J gene end by 0 bases; junction bases not matched to a gene: 16. CDR3 length: 19 residues. Germline V gives CDR1 MDHEN, CDR2 SYDVKM.

This rearrangement joins TRBV20-1 to TRBJ2-3, with 8 nucleotides matching TRBD2. The J call may be faulty, since TRBJ2-1 better matches the DNA end. This CDR3 region has 16 residues. Germline-derived CDR1 and CDR2 are DFQATT and SNEGSKA (reference sequence). CDR3 nucleotide sequence: TGCAGTGCGTTCCCGGGACCAGCGGGGGTATTGGATGAGCAGTTCTTC. This translates into CSAFPGPAGVLDEQFF.